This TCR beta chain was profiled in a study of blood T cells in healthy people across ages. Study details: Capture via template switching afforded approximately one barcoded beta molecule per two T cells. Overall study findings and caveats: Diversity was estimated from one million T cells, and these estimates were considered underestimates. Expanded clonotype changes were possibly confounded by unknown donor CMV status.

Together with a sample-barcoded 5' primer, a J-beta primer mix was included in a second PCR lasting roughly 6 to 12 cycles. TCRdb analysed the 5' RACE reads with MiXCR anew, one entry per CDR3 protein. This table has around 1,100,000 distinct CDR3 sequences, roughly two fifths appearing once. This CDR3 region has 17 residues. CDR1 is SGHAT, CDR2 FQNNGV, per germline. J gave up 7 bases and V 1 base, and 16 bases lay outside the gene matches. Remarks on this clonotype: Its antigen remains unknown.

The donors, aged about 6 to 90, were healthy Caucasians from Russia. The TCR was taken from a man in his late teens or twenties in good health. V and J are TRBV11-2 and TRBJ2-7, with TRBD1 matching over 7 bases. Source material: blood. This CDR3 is CASSLGVVQGEYNEQYF. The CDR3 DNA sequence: TGTGCCAGCAGCTTAGGAGTCGTTCAGGGGGAATACAATGAGCAGTACTTC.